The 32 T cell receptor beta chains given below trace back to one sample, sequenced in a study of tumor and adjacent non-tumor tissue in lung cancer. The template was RNA from unsorted bulk tissue. TCRbeta libraries were built with three rounds of nested PCR, modified from ARM-PCR. TCRdb redid the calling of the multiplex PCR reads with MiXCR, one entry per CDR3 protein. Among about 82,000 distinct CDR3 sequences listed, around 77% were seen once. Sequencing input: lung tumor tissue. The receptors shown here come from a woman between 50 and 59 years old with non-small cell lung cancer.

A remark on this clonotype: Given the absence of the conserved phenylalanine or tryptophan at the CDR3 end, a read error is likely. The limits of the CDR3 on the DNA are not certain, so only TCRdb's listed CDR3 is given. The V gene is TRBV6-5, the J gene TRBJ2-2; the table names TRBD2, a call not compared with the DNA. The CDR3 adds up to 16 amino acids, both ends counted. Germline CDR1 MNHEY, CDR2 SVGAGI. CDR3 protein: CASSYSRGLGNGELCL.

To note about this clonotype: Germline is not matched at one junction end, which may reflect a read error. J is TRBJ1-4 and V is TRBV28; 10 bases map to TRBD1. Per germline, CDR1 MDHEN and CDR2 SYDVKM. The CDR3 is made up of 14 amino acids. CDR3 protein: CANSWDRGREKLFF. The CDR3 nucleotides read TGTGCCAACAGTTGGGACAGGGGAAGGGAAAAACTGTTTTTT.

About this clonotype itself: Because the CDR3 is missing its conserved closing phenylalanine or tryptophan, this is likely a read error. The chain recombines TRBV20-1 with TRBJ2-2; D may be TRBD2 (7 bases). V lost 1 base, J lost 6 bases, and 12 bases lay in between. This CDR3 spans 14 amino acids. CDR1 is DFQATT and CDR2 is SNEGSKA in the germline V gene (reference sequence). CDR3 in amino acids: CSARGGGEAGELFS. The CDR3 DNA reads as TGCAGTGCTAGAGGGGGGGGCGAGGCCGGGGAGCTGTTTTCT.

As for this clonotype: Because the CDR3 is missing its conserved closing phenylalanine or tryptophan, this is likely a read error. The J gene is TRBJ2-2, the V gene TRBV7-8, with D perhaps TRBD1 or TRBD2 (5 bases each). This CDR3 is 16 amino acids long. Germline values: CDR1 SGHVS, CDR2 FQNEAQ. The CDR3 region is CASSFRDSGLTGELFL. The CDR3 DNA sequence: TGTGCCAGCAGTTTTCGGGATTCAGGGCTCACCGGGGAACTGTTTCTT.

Remarks on this clonotype: A read error may account for a junction end that differs from germline. The CDR3 loop is CPSSTQQGFEKLFF. As DNA, the CDR3 is TGTCCCAGCAGCACTCAACAGGGTTTTGAGAAACTGTTTTTT. The chain couples TRBV12-3 or TRBV12-4 to TRBJ1-4; the D gene is possibly TRBD1 (6 bases). The CDR3 contains 14 residues.

Comments on this clonotype: A clone one base away is much larger, so this may be a read error. The rearrangement links TRBV7-9 to TRBJ2-1; D unresolved. CDR3 size: 13 residues. Germline CDR1 and CDR2: SEHNR and FQNEAQ (reference sequence). CDR3 region: CASSFVEHNERFF. In DNA form, the CDR3 reads TGTGCCAGCAGCTTTGTGGAACACAATGAGCGGTTCTTC. Full variable domain (remainder filled in from reference TRBV7-9 and TRBJ2-1): DTGVSQNPRHKITKRGQNVTFRCDPISEHNRLYWYRQTLGQGPEFLTYFQNEAQLEKSRLLSDRFSAERPKGSFSTLEIQRTEQGDSAMYLCASSFVEHNERFFGPGTRLTVL.

This clonotype was seen a single time. One end of the junction fails to match germline, which may point to a read error. The V call is TRBV28, the J call TRBJ2-1; 10 bases fit TRBD2. The CDR3 extends over 15 amino acids. Germline V gives CDR1 MDHEN, CDR2 SYDVKM. CDR3 bases: TGTGCCAGCAGTACCACTAGCGGGATAATCGATGAGCGGTTCTTC. Its translation: CASSTTSGIIDERFF.

This clonotype was observed at least ten times. The rearrangement joins TRBV5-1 to TRBJ2-1; TRBD2 matches 13 bases. The J segment lost 5 bases and the V segment lost 4 bases, leaving 6 bases of the junction unmatched. The germline V gene has CDR1 SGHRS and CDR2 YFSETQ. The length of the CDR3 is 16 residues. CDR3 nucleotides: TGCGCCAGCAGCAAAGGGGGGACTAGCGGGGACAATGAGCAGTTCTTC. Residues: CASSKGGTSGDNEQFF.

This clonotype was observed a single time. The chain couples TRBV6-2 or TRBV6-3 to TRBJ2-7, with D perhaps TRBD1 (6 bases). Deletions cut 4 bases from V and 3 bases from J, with 10 bases between. The germline CDR1 and CDR2 sequences are MNHEY and SVGEGT. This CDR3 is built from 13 residues. The CDR3 DNA reads as TGTGCCAGCAGTTGGGACAACTGCTACGAGCAGTACTTC. This encodes CASSWDNCYEQYF.

The table lists this clonotype with many counts. The chain carries TRBV5-1 and TRBJ2-3; D could derive from TRBD1 or TRBD2 (5 bases each). Trimming left V 5 bases short and J 0 bases short, with 13 bases between. The germline V gene encodes CDR1 SGHRS and CDR2 YFSETQ. The CDR3 is 15 amino acids. CDR3 sequence reads: CASRFGATSTDTQYF. CDR3 nucleotides: TGCGCCAGCAGGTTCGGGGCAACTAGCACAGATACGCAGTATTTT.

This sequence joins TRBV11-2 and TRBJ2-5; D might be TRBD1 or TRBD2, each matching 5 bases. The CDR3 covers 16 residues. CDR1 and CDR2 (germline): SGHAT, FQNNGV. V lost 4 bases to trimming and J lost 6 bases, with 21 bases between them. CDR3 bases: TGTGCCAGCAGCTCCCTCTTGGGGACCCATGGGAAGACCCAGTACTTC. Its protein is CASSSLLGTHGKTQYF.

This clonotype has ten or more counts. At one end the junction does not follow the germline gene, possibly because of a read error. The rearrangement links TRBV7-8 to TRBJ1-5, with 11 bases that match TRBD1. The CDR3 covers 15 residues. Germline V gene sequence: CDR1 SGHVS, CDR2 FQNEAQ. The CDR3 region is CAGSYGTGGHQPQHF. In DNA, the CDR3 is TGTGCCGGCAGCTACGGGACAGGGGGGCATCAGCCCCAGCATTTT.

This chain joins TRBV5-1 and TRBJ2-3, with 14 bases fitting TRBD2. The CDR3 covers 17 residues. Germline V gives CDR1 SGHRS, CDR2 YFSETQ. After removal of 4 bases from V and 2 bases from J, the junction contained 6 bases not matched to a gene. The CDR3 reads CASSRGLAGANTDTQYF. The CDR3 nucleotides read TGCGCCAGCAGCAGGGGACTAGCGGGAGCAAACACAGATACGCAGTATTTT.

This clonotype was counted between two and nine times. As the CDR3 is not closed by the conserved phenylalanine or tryptophan, this likely results from a read error. V usage is TRBV4-2 and J usage is TRBJ2-1; either TRBD1 or TRBD2 may supply D (6 bases each). Germline CDR1 is LGHNA and CDR2 is YNFKEQ. CDR3 length: 17 residues. The DNA of the CDR3 is TGTGCCTGCAGCCAAGAGGGGGGTGACGGGCCCTACAATGAGCAGTTCATC. The encoded protein is CACSQEGGDGPYNEQFI.

This clonotype appeared once. Without the conserved terminal phenylalanine or tryptophan, this CDR3 likely stems from a read error. V is TRBV11-2 and J is TRBJ2-5; unclear D gene. Germline loops: CDR1 SGHAT, CDR2 FQNNGV. Between the trimmed V and J ends, which lost 2 bases and 11 bases, there was a span of 15 bases. The CDR3 is 13 residues long. The chain's CDR3 is CASSLSVQEIQYL. The CDR3 bases are TGTGCCAGCAGCTTATCAGTTCAAGAGATTCAGTACTTA.

On this clonotype itself: Sequence at one end of the junction differs from germline and may be a read error. The chain is built from TRBV12-3 or TRBV12-4 and TRBJ2-1; perhaps TRBD2 as D (5 bases). The CDR3 contains 12 residues. CDR3 sequence reads: CASSSMGDEQFF. The CDR3 DNA follows: TGTGCCAGTAGTTCTATGGGAGACGAGCAGTTCTTC.

With regard to this clonotype: At one end the junction does not follow the germline gene, possibly because of a read error. The chain couples TRBV18 to TRBJ2-1; 9 bases match TRBD2. This CDR3 has 14 residues. Per the germline V gene, CDR1 is KGHSH and CDR2 is LQKENI. CDR3 bases: TGTTCCAGCCGCGGCGGGAGGGCCTACTATGAGCAGTTCTTC. It yields the protein CSSRGGRAYYEQFF.

A single count supports this clonotype. A junction end diverges from the germline sequence, so it may reflect a read error. The CDR3: CSVSSGTSGRVDEHFF. The CDR3 bases are TGCAGTGTTTCCTCCGGGACTAGCGGGAGGGTCGATGAGCATTTCTTC. The J gene is TRBJ2-1, the V gene TRBV20-1; 16 bases fit TRBD2. Germline V CDR1 and CDR2: DFQATT, SNEGSKA (reference sequence). This CDR3 spans 16 amino acids.

Of note for this clonotype: The junction and the germline gene differ at one end; a read error may be behind it. The rearrangement joins TRBV6-2 or TRBV6-3 to TRBJ2-1; D is perhaps TRBD1 (5 bases). Germline CDR1 MNHEY, CDR2 SVGEGT. The CDR3 runs 13 residues. This chain's CDR3 is CASRGHTGDEQLF. CDR3 DNA sequence: TGCGCCAGCAGAGGTCACACAGGCGATGAGCAGTTATTC.

The chain is built from TRBV6-1 and TRBJ2-5, with 8 nucleotides matching TRBD2. From germline, CDR1 is MNHNS and CDR2 SASEGT. The J segment lost 5 bases and the V segment lost 6 bases, leaving 17 bases of the junction unmatched. The CDR3 has 17 residues. CDR3 bases: TGTGCCAGCAGATACTCGGGAGGGACTTGCGGGATTGAGACCCAGTACTTC. Translated, it gives CASRYSGGTCGIETQYF.

With respect to this clonotype: A much larger clone is a single base away; this may be a read error. This sequence joins TRBV5-1 and TRBJ2-6, with unresolved D. The CDR3 spans 18 residues. Per the germline V gene, CDR1 is SGHRS and CDR2 is YFSETQ. Here the CDR3 reads CTSSFMSTLISGANVLTF. The CDR3 region has the DNA TGCACCAGCAGCTTCATGAGCACCCTTATCTCTGGGGCCAACGTCCTGACTTTC. The whole variable domain, filled in from reference TRBV5-1 and TRBJ2-6, reads KAGVTQTPRYLIKTRGQQVTLSCSPISGHRSVSWYQQTPGQGLQFLFEYFSETQRNKGNFPGRFSGRQFSNSRSEMNVSTLELGDSALYLCTSSFMSTLISGANVLTFGAGSRLTVL.

This clonotype was counted ten times or more. This sequence joins TRBV28 and TRBJ2-5; tentatively, D is TRBD1 (5 bases). Per germline, CDR1 MDHEN and CDR2 SYDVKM. V was trimmed by 4 bases and J by 4 bases, leaving 10 bases between them. The CDR3 covers 13 residues. Here the CDR3 DNA reads TGTGCCAGCAGTTCAGGGAATGGAGAGACCCAGTACTTC. Protein: CASSSGNGETQYF.

Details on this clonotype: A read error may explain this, as a much larger clone is one base away. The chain employs TRBV7-9 and TRBJ2-3; a weak D match, TRBD1 (6 bases). V was cut by 6 bases and J by 2 bases, with 21 bases left in between. Germline CDR1 reads SEHNR; CDR2 reads FQNEAQ (reference sequence). The CDR3 has 17 amino acids. The CDR3 DNA sequence: TGTGCCAGCAGTCCCAGTCATCGGACAGAGAACACAGATACGCAGTATTTT. Amino acid sequence: CASSPSHRTENTDTQYF.

In regard to this clonotype: One junction end disagrees with the germline gene, perhaps due to a read error. This chain joins TRBV11-2 and TRBJ2-7; 8 positions agree with TRBD2. In germline, CDR1 is SGHAT, CDR2 FQNNGV. The CDR3 covers 17 residues. CDR3 residues: CASSLDRDGRASYKQYF. CDR3 DNA: TGTGCCAGCAGTTTAGATCGGGACGGGAGGGCCTCCTACAAACAGTACTTC.

A word on this clonotype: This is likely a read error, given that the CDR3 carries no conserved phenylalanine or tryptophan at its end. This sequence joins TRBV28 and TRBJ2-7, with 8 bases fitting TRBD2. The CDR3 contains 14 residues. Germline V gene sequence: CDR1 MDHEN, CDR2 SYDVKM. Unmatched junction bases numbered 10, after V lost 4 bases and J lost 8 bases. CDR3 in amino acids: CASSSAREGVKQYI. The CDR3 nucleotides read TGTGCCAGCAGTTCAGCACGGGAGGGGGTAAAGCAGTACATC.

V usage is TRBV29-1 and J usage is TRBJ2-5, with D perhaps given as TRBD1 or TRBD2 (5 bases each). This CDR3 contains 19 residues. Looked up from germline, CDR1 is SQVTM and CDR2 is ANQGSEA. V lost 1 base, J lost 1 base, and 25 bases lay in between. The CDR3 protein is CSVEGSREGEQATQETQYF. CDR3 bases: TGCAGCGTTGAAGGCAGTCGCGAGGGAGAACAGGCGACCCAAGAGACCCAGTACTTC. The variable domain in full, completed from reference TRBV29-1 and TRBJ2-5, reads SAVISQKPSRDICQRGTSLTIQCQVDSQVTMMFWYRQQPGQSLTLIATANQGSEATYESGFVIDKFPISRPNLTFSTLTVSNMSPEDSSIYLCSVEGSREGEQATQETQYFGPGTRLLVL.

In regard to this clonotype: With a much larger clone just one base away, this may be a read error. This CDR3 fails to terminate in the conserved phenylalanine or tryptophan, so it likely reflects a read error. The V and J genes are TRBV5-4 and TRBJ2-7, with a weak D call TRBD1 (6 bases). CDR1 is SGHNT, CDR2 YYREEE, per germline (reference sequence). The CDR3 runs to 13 residues. V was clipped by 6 bases and J by 1 base, with 11 bases between them. The CDR3 is CASTKGQSYEQYL. The CDR3 DNA is TGTGCCAGCACCAAAGGACAGTCCTACGAGCAGTACCTC.

About this clonotype itself: This could be a read error, since a much larger clone is one nucleotide away. The V gene is TRBV20-1, the J gene TRBJ2-3; possible D gene TRBD2, 5 bases. CDR1 DFQATT and CDR2 SNEGSKA come from the germline V gene (reference sequence). Trimming left V 4 bases short and J 3 bases short, with 14 bases between. The CDR3 length is 14 residues. The CDR3 DNA reads TGCAGTGCTACGGTCGGGGTCCGGACAGATACGCAGTATTTT. Protein product: CSATVGVRTDTQYF.

About this clonotype itself: One base away lies a much larger clone, so this may be a sequencing read error. The J gene is TRBJ2-2, the V gene TRBV15; D unresolved. The germline gives CDR1 LNHNV, CDR2 YYDKDF (reference sequence). CDR3 length equals 14 residues. In nucleotides, the CDR3 is TGTGCCGCCAGCAGAGATGTAGGCACCGGGGAGCTGTTTTTT. Its translation is CAASRDVGTGELFF.

As for this clonotype: Because the CDR3's place on the DNA is in doubt, the DNA is left out and the CDR3 is given as listed by TCRdb. The V and J genes are TRBV11-2 and TRBJ2-3; the DNA was not used to check the table's D call, TRBD2. The CDR3 spans 19 residues, counting both ends. Germline CDR1 SGHAT, CDR2 FQNNGV. CDR3 in amino acids: CASTLDVAGVGRGTDTQCF.

Of note for this clonotype: This CDR3 fails to terminate in the conserved phenylalanine or tryptophan, so it likely reflects a read error. J is TRBJ1-3 and V is TRBV11-2; TRBD1 matches at 8 bases. CDR1 is SGHAT and CDR2 is FQNNGV in the germline V gene. The CDR3 runs to 16 residues. The CDR3 is CASSLGQGATGNTIYI. Written as DNA, the CDR3 is TGTGCCAGCAGTTTAGGTCAGGGGGCGACTGGAAACACCATATATATT.

For this clonotype: Without the conserved terminal phenylalanine or tryptophan, this CDR3 likely stems from a read error. The chain joins TRBV6-2 or TRBV6-3 to TRBJ2-3, with no clear D. There are 14 residues in the CDR3. Trimming shortened V by 4 bases and J by 6 bases, and 14 bases separated the two germline ends. Germline CDR1 reads MNHEY; CDR2 reads SVGEGT. The CDR3 DNA follows: TGTGCCAGCAGTTTCCCCCGCCTCGGGGATACGCAGTATTTA. This translates into CASSFPRLGDTQYL.